The 23 T cell receptor beta chains reported below all come from one sample, sequenced in a study of blood T cell repertoires in COVID-19. The repertoire was sequenced with immunoSEQ multiplex PCR; TCRdb's copy has only in-frame clones and lacks some. This table holds approximately 480,000 clones, roughly nine tenths found once. The sequenced sample consisted of PBMCs or T cells enriched from blood (not recorded which). Source of these receptors: a woman between 18 and 29 years old who had recovered from COVID-19.

V gene TRBV7-3 combines with J gene TRBJ1-2; tentative D call: TRBD1 (5 bases). The germline V and J ends were trimmed by 0 bases and 4 bases, with 12 bases remaining between them. Germline CDR1 SGHTA, CDR2 FQGTGA. This CDR3 is built from 15 residues. The CDR3 protein is CASSLTGQGTYGYTF. CDR3 bases: TGTGCCAGCAGCTTAACGGGGCAGGGAACCTATGGCTACACCTTC.

This clone was seen just once. The CDR3 sequence is CSVTVEDHYGYTF. The DNA of the CDR3 is TGCAGCGTTACCGTGGAGGACCACTATGGCTACACCTTC. The chain has TRBV29-1 and TRBJ1-2; no clear D gene. The V end lost 5 bases, the J end lost 3 bases, and 13 bases lay between the germline ends. CDR3 size: 13 residues. Germline CDR1 and CDR2: SQVTM and ANQGSEA.

The V gene is TRBV4-1, the J gene TRBJ1-4; 9 bases line up with TRBD1. This CDR3 spans 13 amino acids. The germline V gene has CDR1 MGHRA and CDR2 YSYEKL. The junction had 0 bases not matched to a gene; V was cut back by 0 bases and J by 10 bases. The CDR3 sequence: CASSQEDRGKLFF. CDR3 in DNA: TGCGCCAGCAGCCAAGAGGACAGGGGAAAACTGTTTTTT.

The genes are TRBV5-1 and TRBJ1-3; TRBD1 agrees at 7 bases. V lost 3 bases to trimming and J lost 7 bases; unmatched junction nucleotides: 7. Looked up from germline, CDR1 is SGHRS and CDR2 is YFSETQ. The CDR3 sequence is 14 residues long. CDR3 protein: CASSSGTEGNTIYF. The CDR3 nucleotides read TGCGCCAGCAGCTCCGGGACAGAAGGGAACACCATATATTTT.

In regard to this clone: Other DNA sequences in this sample translate to the same CDR3. The rearrangement uses TRBV5-4 and TRBJ1-1, with TRBD1 as a possible D gene (5 bases). Germline CDR1 reads SGHNT; CDR2 reads YYREEE (reference sequence). Trimming shortened V by 0 bases and J by 3 bases, and 12 bases separated the two germline ends. The CDR3 runs 15 residues. As DNA, the CDR3 is TGTGCCAGCAGCTTGGGGGCCGGGGGGGACACTGAAGCTTTCTTT. It encodes CASSLGAGGDTEAFF.

The chain uses TRBV2 and TRBJ2-3, with 12 bases matching TRBD2. With 8 bases clipped from V and 5 bases from J, the junction kept 5 bases outside the gene matches. The V gene's germline CDR1 is SNHLY and CDR2 FYNNEI. The CDR3 runs 14 residues. The CDR3 bases are TGTGCCAGCCGTCGGACTAGCGGGGAAGATACGCAGTATTTT. Translating it yields CASRRTSGEDTQYF.

The sample holds one count of this clone. This chain connects TRBV6-1 to TRBJ2-7; D gene uncertain. CDR3 size: 13 residues. Germline values: CDR1 MNHNS, CDR2 SASEGT. V lost 0 bases and J 3 bases, leaving 6 bases between the germline ends. Here the CDR3 DNA reads TGTGCCAGCAGTGAAGCACCCAGCTACGAGCAGTACTTC. This sequence encodes CASSEAPSYEQYF.

The chain carries TRBV5-4 and TRBJ1-1; the D gene is possibly TRBD1 (5 bases). V lost 4 bases and J 1 base, leaving 14 bases between the germline ends. Germline lookup yields CDR1 SGHNT and CDR2 YYREEE (reference sequence). The CDR3 has 15 residues. The CDR3 here is CASSHPGGENTEAFF. The CDR3 DNA reads TGTGCCAGCAGCCATCCGGGAGGGGAGAACACTGAAGCTTTCTTT.

To note about this clone: In the same sample, other DNA sequences code for this CDR3. Here the CDR3 reads CASSEGGNTEAFF. In DNA form, the CDR3 reads TGCGCCAGCAGTGAAGGGGGGAACACTGAAGCTTTCTTT. The chain employs TRBV10-1 and TRBJ1-1; D may be TRBD1 (6 bases). Germline loops: CDR1 WNHNN, CDR2 SYGVQD (reference sequence). Deletions cut 3 bases from V and 1 base from J, with 6 bases between. The CDR3 runs 13 residues.

V usage is TRBV6-5 and J usage is TRBJ2-2; perhaps TRBD2 as D (7 bases). The CDR3 has 15 amino acids. V shed 5 bases and J shed 5 bases, with 15 bases lying between them. Per the germline V gene, CDR1 is MNHEY and CDR2 is SVGAGI. The CDR3 here is CASSPGGPPTGELFF. As DNA, the CDR3 is TGTGCCAGCAGTCCCGGGGGGCCCCCAACCGGGGAGCTGTTTTTT.

Written as DNA, the CDR3 is TGTGCCAGCTCACAGACAGGTTTAACTGAAGCTTTCTTT. Protein: CASSQTGLTEAFF. This chain connects TRBV18 to TRBJ1-1; weak D call: TRBD1 (6 bases). Trimming took 4 bases from V and 5 from J, leaving 11 bases between them. Germline values: CDR1 KGHSH, CDR2 LQKENI. The CDR3 length is 13 residues.

The rearrangement joins TRBV10-1 to TRBJ2-7; D ambiguous. The germline V and J ends were trimmed by 2 bases and 4 bases, with 9 bases remaining between them. CDR3 length: 13 amino acids. From germline, CDR1 is WNHNN and CDR2 SYGVQD (reference sequence). CDR3 bases: TGCGCCAGCAGTGAGAATCCAGAATACGAGCAGTACTTC. Amino acid sequence: CASSENPEYEQYF.

This chain uses TRBV30 with TRBJ1-2; D is possibly TRBD1 (5 bases). Trimming removed 0 bases at V and 3 bases at J, with 11 bases between. The CDR3 consists of 14 residues. Germline V gene sequence: CDR1 GTSNPN, CDR2 SVGIG (reference sequence). The CDR3 spells CAWSVGVFDYGYTF. In nucleotides, the CDR3 is TGTGCCTGGAGTGTAGGGGTTTTCGACTATGGCTACACCTTC. Together with reference TRBV30 and TRBJ1-2, the CDR3 gives the full variable domain: SQTIHQWPATLVQPVGSPLSLECTVEGTSNPNLYWYRQAAGRGLQLLFYSVGIGQISSEVPQNLSASRPQDRQFILSSKKLLLSDSGFYLCAWSVGVFDYGYTFGSGTRLTVV.

V gene TRBV6-1 combines with J gene TRBJ2-7, with D perhaps matching TRBD2 (5 bases). With 3 bases removed from V and 2 bases from J, the gap between germline ends came to 14 bases. Germline CDR1 and CDR2: MNHNS and SASEGT. CDR3 length: 15 amino acids. CDR3 sequence: CASSDVSRGTYEQYF. The DNA of the CDR3 is TGTGCCAGCAGTGATGTCAGTCGGGGAACCTACGAGCAGTACTTC.

This clone was picked up one time. At one end, the junction sequence differs from germline, possibly due to a read error. The chain carries TRBV27 and TRBJ2-3; D unclear. The CDR3 length is 14 residues. Germline V gene data show CDR1 as MNHEY and CDR2 as SMNVEV (reference sequence). DNA for the CDR3: TGTGCCAGCAGTTCTATACGATTCATGGGCAGCCGATCTTTT. The encoded protein is CASSSIRFMGSRSF.

This clone was counted a few times. The CDR3 spells CSVARGTGELFF. DNA for the CDR3: TGCAGCGTTGCACGGGGGACCGGGGAGCTGTTTTTT. The J gene is TRBJ2-2, the V gene TRBV29-1; TRBD2 might be the D (6 bases). The V end lost 4 bases, the J end lost 5 bases, and 8 bases lay between the germline ends. CDR1 and CDR2 (germline): SQVTM, ANQGSEA. The CDR3 covers 12 residues.

V is TRBV7-2 and J is TRBJ1-2, with TRBD1 as a possible D gene (6 bases). The V gene's germline CDR1 is SGHTA and CDR2 FQGNSA. V dropped 2 bases and J dropped 3 bases, with 13 bases sitting between them. The CDR3 has 15 amino acids. The CDR3 DNA is TGTGCCAGCAGCTTAAGCGGGGACATGTACTATGGCTACACCTTC. Residues: CASSLSGDMYYGYTF.

Comment on this clone: Other DNA sequences in this sample translate to the same CDR3. The rearrangement joins TRBV5-4 to TRBJ1-2; TRBD1 matches 10 bases. In germline, CDR1 is SGHNT, CDR2 YYREEE (reference sequence). With V trimmed by 4 bases and J by 8 bases, 5 bases remained unmatched. The CDR3 totals 13 residues. CDR3 in DNA: TGTGCCAGCAGCCCGACAGGGGGCGGAGGCTACACCTTC. Encoded protein: CASSPTGGGGYTF.

The CDR3 bases are TGTGCCAGCAGTTTACCCAGACAGGGCAACACCGGGGAGCTGTTTTTT. Its translation: CASSLPRQGNTGELFF. The V gene is TRBV28, the J gene TRBJ2-2; 7 bases agree with TRBD1. The germline CDR1 and CDR2 sequences are MDHEN and SYDVKM. The CDR3 sequence is 16 residues long. V was clipped by 2 bases and J by 2 bases; unmatched bases: 5.

The CDR3 loop is CASSYPTGTQHF. The CDR3 DNA is TGTGCCAGCAGCTACCCCACCGGGACCCAGCATTTT. V usage is TRBV5-5 and J usage is TRBJ1-5; D gene ambiguous. Germline CDR1 and CDR2: SGHKS and YYEKEE (reference sequence). This CDR3 has 12 residues. V lost 3 bases to trimming and J lost 11 bases, with 12 bases between them.

In its sample, this clone was seen once. The V call is TRBV30, the J call TRBJ2-7; 9 bases match TRBD1. CDR1 GTSNPN and CDR2 SVGIG come from the germline V gene (reference sequence). The CDR3 has 15 residues. The V gene end was trimmed by 5 bases and the J gene end by 9 bases; junction bases not matched to a gene: 17. The CDR3 sequence is CAWEPGQGGLLGQYF. The CDR3 DNA is TGTGCCTGGGAACCGGGACAGGGCGGTTTGTTGGGGCAGTACTTC.

This clone was recorded once. The chain employs TRBV30 and TRBJ2-7; D is unresolved. V dropped 2 bases and J dropped 2 bases, with 4 bases sitting between them. Germline V gene lookup returns CDR1 GTSNPN and CDR2 SVGIG (reference sequence). The CDR3 spans 11 residues. The CDR3 bases are TGTGCCTGGAGTATTACCTACGAGCAGTACTTC. This encodes CAWSITYEQYF. Full variable domain (missing parts from reference TRBV30 and TRBJ2-7): SQTIHQWPATLVQPVGSPLSLECTVEGTSNPNLYWYRQAAGRGLQLLFYSVGIGQISSEVPQNLSASRPQDRQFILSSKKLLLSDSGFYLCAWSITYEQYFGPGTRLTVT.

The rearrangement links TRBV27 to TRBJ2-2, with a tentative D call TRBD1 (6 bases). The germline V gene encodes CDR1 MNHEY and CDR2 SMNVEV (reference sequence). V was trimmed by 4 bases and J by 5 bases, leaving 8 bases between them. The CDR3 has 13 amino acids. This chain's CDR3 is CASSYRETGELFF. CDR3 nucleotides: TGTGCCAGCAGTTACAGGGAGACCGGGGAGCTGTTTTTT.